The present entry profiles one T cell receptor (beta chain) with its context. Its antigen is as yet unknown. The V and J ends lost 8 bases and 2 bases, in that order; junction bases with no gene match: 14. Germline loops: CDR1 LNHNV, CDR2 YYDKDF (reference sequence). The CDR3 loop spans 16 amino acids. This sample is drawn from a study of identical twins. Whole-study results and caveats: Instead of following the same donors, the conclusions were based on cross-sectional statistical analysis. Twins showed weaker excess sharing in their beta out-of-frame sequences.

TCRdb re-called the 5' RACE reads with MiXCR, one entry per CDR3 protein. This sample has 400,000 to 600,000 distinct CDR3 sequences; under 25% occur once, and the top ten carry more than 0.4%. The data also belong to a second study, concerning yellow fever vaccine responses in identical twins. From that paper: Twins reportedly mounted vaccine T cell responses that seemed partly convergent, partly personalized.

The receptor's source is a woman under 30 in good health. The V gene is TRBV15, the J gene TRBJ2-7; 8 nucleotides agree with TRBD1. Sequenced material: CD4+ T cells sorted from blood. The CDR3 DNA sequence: TGTGCCACCTCGGTTCGGCTCAAGACAGGGGCCTACGAGCAGTACTTC. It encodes CATSVRLKTGAYEQYF.